This T cell receptor beta chain emerged from a study of blood T cells in healthy people across ages. Notes on the study in general: Estimated diversity, derived from one million T cells, was regarded as an underestimate.

Combining a sample-barcoded 5' primer with a J-beta primer mix, a second PCR ran for roughly 6 to 11 cycles. MiXCR, applied by TCRdb to the 5' RACE reads, yields one record per CDR3 protein. The data show some 930,000 distinct CDR3 sequences, 25% to 30% seen once. Per sample, no less than 6 micrograms of total RNA were extracted. As to this clonotype: The target antigen is unknown.

This sample also appeared in a second study, on T cells of mothers and their children. That work states: Researchers put all of the extracted RNA into cDNA synthesis, using roughly 1.5 ug per 15 ul.

What was sequenced was blood. This receptor was identified in a woman aged 40 to 55 in good health.

The CDR3 DNA is TGTGCCACCAGCAGAGATAACAGCCCCTGGGGCACTGAAGCTTTCTTT. It yields the protein CATSRDNSPWGTEAFF. The chain couples TRBV15 to TRBJ1-1; D is ambiguous. V was trimmed by 0 bases and J by 4 bases, leaving 15 bases between them. The CDR3 runs 16 residues. Looked up from germline, CDR1 is LNHNV and CDR2 is YYDKDF (reference sequence).